Described below is a single T cell receptor beta chain sequence and its context. The data were obtained in a study of blood T cell repertoires in COVID-19. As for the study in general: T cells, B-cell-depleted T cells, or PBMCs provided the cDNA or gDNA that served as material.

Original data processing: For nucleated cells, counts were estimated from reference gene primer amplification. Assay used: immunoSEQ multiplex PCR; TCRdb lists only in-frame clones, some missing. V and J calls and clone size are those listed in that table; D and trimming were worked out from the DNA. The sample lists some 100,000 clones, around 94% occurring once. What was sequenced was peripheral blood. The origin of this receptor is a woman aged 60-75 years with active COVID-19.

The CDR3 DNA sequence: TGTGCCAGTAGCTCTGGGACAGGGGCTATCAATGAGCAGTTCTTC. Residues: CASSSGTGAINEQFF. This chain connects TRBV19 to TRBJ2-1; 10 bases map to TRBD1. The CDR3 is made up of 15 amino acids. Germline V lookup: CDR1 LNHDA, CDR2 SQIVND (reference sequence). The V segment lost 6 bases and the J segment 6 bases; nucleotides outside the gene matches: 8.